Described below is a single TCR beta chain sequence and its context. CDR3 length: 13 amino acids. Trimming shortened V by 8 bases and J by 6 bases, and 14 bases separated the two germline ends. The germline V gene encodes CDR1 LNHDA and CDR2 SQIVND (reference sequence). This record comes from a study of blood T cell repertoires in COVID-19. Study-level background: Some COVID-19 samples were acute and others convalescent; all came from the United States, Italy and Spain.

Sequencing was performed with immunoSEQ multiplex PCR; in TCRdb, only in-frame clones are kept and a portion is missing. There are about 250,000 clones in the sample; around 87% occur only once, and 6% to 7% lies in the top ten. Enrolled through a virtual design, the participants were between about 18 and 100 years of age and came from about two dozen US areas. The TCR sequence derives from a woman in her 30s with acute COVID-19. The chain has TRBV19 and TRBJ1-5; D is perhaps TRBD1 (6 bases). Sequencing was done on a sample of PBMCs or T cells enriched from blood (not recorded which). This chain's CDR3 is CASAKGGPQPQHF. CDR3 nucleotides: TGTGCCAGTGCAAAAGGGGGTCCTCAGCCCCAGCATTTT.